This T cell receptor (beta chain) was recovered during a study of cytomegalovirus exposure and HLA in healthy donors. Notes on the study in general: The listing of 150 to 200 TCR beta chains classed them as cytomegalovirus-associated. TCR beta sequences reportedly predicted most subjects' HLA-A and HLA-B alleles accurately. Among the sequence variants, a highly shared cluster was likely an artifact of sequencing.

Comment on this clone: Its specificity is not known.

The CDR3 length is 13 residues. V lost 0 bases and J lost 5, with 10 bases in between. In germline, CDR1 is SQVTM, CDR2 ANQGSEA. Healthy people donating bone marrow made up the donors. The study ran its PCR with 60 Vbeta and 13 Jbeta primers. The assay was immunoSEQ multiplex PCR, and TCRdb's table has in-frame clones only and misses some. Of some 110,000 clones in the sample, approximately 79% were seen once. Material for sequencing was PBMCs. This TCR came from a man between 45 and 60 years old in good health and CMV-seropositive. This chain joins TRBV29-1 and TRBJ2-5, with D perhaps matching TRBD1 (5 bases). The CDR3 DNA reads TGCAGCGTTGAAGATGGGGCAACGGAGACCCAGTACTTC. This codes for CSVEDGATETQYF.